A single T cell receptor beta chain is shown here with its context. Its specificity is not known. TCR beta cDNA libraries included unique molecular identifiers. MiXCR, run by TCRdb on the PCR reads, gives a single entry per CDR3 protein. Here the sample spans some 260,000 distinct CDR3 sequences, 36% being singletons. This sample is part of a study of post-analysis software for immune sequencing data. The junction had 18 bases not matched to a gene; V was cut back by 2 bases and J by 11 bases. Germline CDR1 is GTSNPN and CDR2 is SVGIG (reference sequence). The CDR3 sequence is 17 residues long. Overall study findings and caveats: When patients were compared with controls, about five TRBV segments were more frequent, TRBV5-6, TRBV5-1 and TRBV20-1 among them.

The sequenced sample was blood. The source is a girl aged 5-17 years with multiple sclerosis. The chain carries TRBV30 and TRBJ2-1; 10 nucleotides line up with TRBD2. CDR3 nucleotides: TGTGCCTGGAGTAATTTTGATGGGGGACTAGCGCTCCTCAAGCAGTTCTTC. It codes for CAWSNFDGGLALLKQFF.